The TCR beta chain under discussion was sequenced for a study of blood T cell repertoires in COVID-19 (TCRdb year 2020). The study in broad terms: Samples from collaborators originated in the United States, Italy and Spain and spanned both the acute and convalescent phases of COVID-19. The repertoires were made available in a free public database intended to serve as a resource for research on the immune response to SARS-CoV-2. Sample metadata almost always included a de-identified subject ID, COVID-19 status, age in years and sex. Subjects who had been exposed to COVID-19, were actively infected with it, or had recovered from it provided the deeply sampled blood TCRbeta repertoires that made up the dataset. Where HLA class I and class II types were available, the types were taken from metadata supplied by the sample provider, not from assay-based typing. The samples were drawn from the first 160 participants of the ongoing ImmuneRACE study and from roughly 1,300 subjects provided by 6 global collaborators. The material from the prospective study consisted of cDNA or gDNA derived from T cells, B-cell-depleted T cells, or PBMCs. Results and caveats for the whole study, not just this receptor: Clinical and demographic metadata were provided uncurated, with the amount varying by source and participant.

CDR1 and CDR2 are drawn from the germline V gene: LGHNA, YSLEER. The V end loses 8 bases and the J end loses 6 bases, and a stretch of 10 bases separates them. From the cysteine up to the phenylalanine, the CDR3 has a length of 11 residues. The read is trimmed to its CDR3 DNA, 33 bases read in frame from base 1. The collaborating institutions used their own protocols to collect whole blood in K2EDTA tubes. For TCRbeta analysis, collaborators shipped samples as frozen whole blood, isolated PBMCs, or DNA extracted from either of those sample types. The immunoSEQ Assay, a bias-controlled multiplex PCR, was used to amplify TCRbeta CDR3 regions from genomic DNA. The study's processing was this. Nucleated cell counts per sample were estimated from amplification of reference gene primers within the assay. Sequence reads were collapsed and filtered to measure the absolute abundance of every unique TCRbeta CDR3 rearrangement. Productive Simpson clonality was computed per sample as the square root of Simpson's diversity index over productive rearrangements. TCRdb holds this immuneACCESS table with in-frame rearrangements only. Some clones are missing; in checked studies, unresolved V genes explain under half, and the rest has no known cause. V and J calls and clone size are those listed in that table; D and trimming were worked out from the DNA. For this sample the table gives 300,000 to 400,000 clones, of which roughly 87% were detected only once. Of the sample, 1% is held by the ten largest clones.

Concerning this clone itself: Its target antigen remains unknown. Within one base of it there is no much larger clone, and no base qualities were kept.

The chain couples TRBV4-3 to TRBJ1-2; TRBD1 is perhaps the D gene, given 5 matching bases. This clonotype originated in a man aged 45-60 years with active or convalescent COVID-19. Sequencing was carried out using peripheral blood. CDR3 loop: CASGGVDGYTF. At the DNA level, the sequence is TGCGCCAGCGGGGGGGTTGATGGCTACACCTTC.